A selection of T cell receptor beta chains follows, all from one sample in a study of lymphopenia after photon versus proton radiotherapy. The method was immunoSEQ multiplex PCR; TCRdb's version includes in-frame clones alone and lacks a portion of them. The profile shows tens of thousands of clones, around 90% of them singletons. The source was peripheral blood, collected from a patient treated with proton-based radiotherapy. These receptors were obtained from an elderly man with esophageal cancer. Both conserved end residues are part of each CDR3. A D gene is named only where the DNA matches it firmly. Clone size is given for some rows only: seen once, a few or many times, or a class if the clone is expanded.

abundance	v_gene	j_gene	d_gene	CDR3nt	CDR3aa
-	TRBV29-1	TRBJ2-2	-	TGCAGCGTTGAACCCGGGGGCACCGGGGAGCTGTTTTTT	CSVEPGGTGELFF
-	TRBV29-1	TRBJ2-1	-	TGCAGCGTTGCTAACCCCCGGGCTAGCTCCTACAATGAGCAGTTCTTC	CSVANPRASSYNEQFF
-	TRBV30	TRBJ2-1	-	TGTGCCTGGAGTTTTGGGGCCTATGAGCAGTTCTTC	CAWSFGAYEQFF
-	TRBV7-2	TRBJ1-1	-	TGTGCCAGCAGCTGGAACGGGCTGAACACTGAAGCTTTCTTT	CASSWNGLNTEAFF
-	TRBV5-8	TRBJ1-5	TRBD1	TGTGCCAGCAGCTCAAGACAGGGAGGTCAGCCCCAGCATTTT	CASSSRQGGQPQHF
-	TRBV5-1	TRBJ2-6	-	TGCGCCAGCAGCTTGGGCGGTTCCTCTGGGGCCAACGTCCTGACTTTC	CASSLGGSSGANVLTF
-	TRBV10-3	TRBJ2-3	-	TGTGCCATCAGTTTCCAGGCCAGCACAGATACGCAGTATTTT	CAISFQASTDTQYF
-	TRBV20-1	TRBJ1-2	-	TGCAGTGCTAAGGCTGTTTCTGGCTACACCTTC	CSAKAVSGYTF
once	TRBV18	TRBJ2-7	TRBD1	TGTGCCAGCTCACCACAGGGGGCGGCCTACGAGCAGTACTTC	CASSPQGAAYEQYF
-	TRBV6-5	TRBJ2-7	-	TGTGCCAGCACCCTACGGCAGGGGAGCCTCGAGCAGTACTTC	CASTLRQGSLEQYF
-	TRBV18	TRBJ1-2	-	TGTGCCAGCTCACTAGAGGTTTACTATGGCTACACCTTC	CASSLEVYYGYTF